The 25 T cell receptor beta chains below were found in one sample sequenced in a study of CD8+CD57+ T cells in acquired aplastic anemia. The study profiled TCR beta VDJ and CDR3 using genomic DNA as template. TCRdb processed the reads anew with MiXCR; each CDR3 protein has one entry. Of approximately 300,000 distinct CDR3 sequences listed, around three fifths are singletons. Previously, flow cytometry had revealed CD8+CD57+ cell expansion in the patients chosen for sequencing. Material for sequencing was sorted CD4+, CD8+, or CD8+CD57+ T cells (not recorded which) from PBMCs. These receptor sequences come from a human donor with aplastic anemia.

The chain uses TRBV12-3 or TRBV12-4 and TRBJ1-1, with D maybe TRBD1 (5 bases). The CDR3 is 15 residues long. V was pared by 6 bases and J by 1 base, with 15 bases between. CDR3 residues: CASRGAYSSNTEAFF. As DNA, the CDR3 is TGTGCCAGCAGAGGGGCCTATAGCTCGAACACTGAAGCTTTCTTT.

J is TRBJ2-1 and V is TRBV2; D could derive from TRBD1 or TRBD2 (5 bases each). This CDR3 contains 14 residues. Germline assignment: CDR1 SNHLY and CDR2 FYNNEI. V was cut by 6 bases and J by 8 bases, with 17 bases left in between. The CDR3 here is CASSGTAGFDEQFF. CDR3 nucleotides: TGTGCCAGCAGCGGGACCGCGGGTTTTGATGAGCAGTTCTTC.

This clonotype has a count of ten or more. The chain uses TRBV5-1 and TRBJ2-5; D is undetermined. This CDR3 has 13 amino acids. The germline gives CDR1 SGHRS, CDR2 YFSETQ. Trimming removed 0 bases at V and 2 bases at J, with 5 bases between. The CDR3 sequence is CASSLVGQETQYF. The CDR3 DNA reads TGCGCCAGCAGCTTGGTAGGGCAAGAGACCCAGTACTTC.

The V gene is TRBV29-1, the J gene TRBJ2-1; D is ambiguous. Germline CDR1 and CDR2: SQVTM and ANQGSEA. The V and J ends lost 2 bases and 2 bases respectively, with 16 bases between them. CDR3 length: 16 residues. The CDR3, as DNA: TGCAGCGTTGAACCATTATCCTACTCGGCCTACAATGAGCAGTTCTTC. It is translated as CSVEPLSYSAYNEQFF.

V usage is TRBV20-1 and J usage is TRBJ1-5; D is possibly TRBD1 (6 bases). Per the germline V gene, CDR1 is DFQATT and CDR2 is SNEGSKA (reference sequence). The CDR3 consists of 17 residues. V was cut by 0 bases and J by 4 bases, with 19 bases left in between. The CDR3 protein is CSARESGTSRSNQPQHF. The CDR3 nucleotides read TGCAGTGCTAGAGAATCCGGGACATCACGGTCGAATCAGCCCCAGCATTTT.

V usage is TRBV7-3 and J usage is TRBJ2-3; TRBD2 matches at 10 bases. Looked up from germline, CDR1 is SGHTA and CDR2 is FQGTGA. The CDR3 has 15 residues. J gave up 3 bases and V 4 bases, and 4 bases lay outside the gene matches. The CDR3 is CASSSKTSGTDTQYF. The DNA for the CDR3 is TGTGCCAGCAGCTCGAAGACTAGCGGGACAGATACGCAGTATTTT.

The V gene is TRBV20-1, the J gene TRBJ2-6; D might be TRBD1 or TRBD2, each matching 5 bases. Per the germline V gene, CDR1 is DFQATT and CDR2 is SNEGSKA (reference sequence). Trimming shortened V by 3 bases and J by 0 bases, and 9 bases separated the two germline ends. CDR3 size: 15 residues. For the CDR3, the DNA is TGCAGTGCTAGCGAGGGGAGCTCTGGGGCCAACGTCCTGACTTTC. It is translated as CSASEGSSGANVLTF.

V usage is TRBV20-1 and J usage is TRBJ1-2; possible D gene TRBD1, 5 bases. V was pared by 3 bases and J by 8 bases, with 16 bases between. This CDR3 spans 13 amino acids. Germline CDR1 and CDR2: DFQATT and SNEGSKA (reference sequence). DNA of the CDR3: TGCAGTGCTAGTCTGGGAGTGACAGACGGCTACACCTTC. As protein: CSASLGVTDGYTF.

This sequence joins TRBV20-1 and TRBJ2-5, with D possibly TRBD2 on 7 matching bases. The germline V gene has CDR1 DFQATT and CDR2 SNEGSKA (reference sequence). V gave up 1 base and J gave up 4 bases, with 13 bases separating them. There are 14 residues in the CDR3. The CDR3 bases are TGCAGTGCTAGAGTTACGGGGGGCCTAGAGACCCAGTACTTC. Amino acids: CSARVTGGLETQYF.

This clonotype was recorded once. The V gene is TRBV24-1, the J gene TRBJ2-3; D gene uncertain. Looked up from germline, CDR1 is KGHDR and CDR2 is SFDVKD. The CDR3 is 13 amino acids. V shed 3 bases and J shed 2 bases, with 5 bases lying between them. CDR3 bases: TGTGCCACCAGTGATCCCTTCACAGATACGCAGTATTTT. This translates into CATSDPFTDTQYF.

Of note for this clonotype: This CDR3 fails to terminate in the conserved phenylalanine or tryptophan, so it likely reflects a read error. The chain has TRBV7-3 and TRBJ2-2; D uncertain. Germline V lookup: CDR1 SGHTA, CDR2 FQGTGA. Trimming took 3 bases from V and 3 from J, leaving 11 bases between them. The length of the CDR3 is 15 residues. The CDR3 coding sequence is TGTGCCAGCAGCTTGGCCGAGCCGCACACCGGGGAGCTGTTTCTT. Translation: CASSLAEPHTGELFL.

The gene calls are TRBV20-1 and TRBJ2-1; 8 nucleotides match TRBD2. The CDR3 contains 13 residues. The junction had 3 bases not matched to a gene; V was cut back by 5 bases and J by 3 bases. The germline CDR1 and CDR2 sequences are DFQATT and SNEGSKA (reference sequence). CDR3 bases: TGCAGTGCTGAGCGGGAGATCTACAATGAGCAGTTCTTC. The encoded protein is CSAEREIYNEQFF.

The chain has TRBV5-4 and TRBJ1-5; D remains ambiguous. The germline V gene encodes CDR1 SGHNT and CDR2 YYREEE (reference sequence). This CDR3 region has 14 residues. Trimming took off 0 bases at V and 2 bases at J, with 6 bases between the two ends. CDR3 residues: CASSLDMGNQPQHF. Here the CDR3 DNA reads TGTGCCAGCAGCTTGGACATGGGCAATCAGCCCCAGCATTTT.

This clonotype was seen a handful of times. CDR3 DNA sequence: TGCGCCAGCAAACTCCAAGCGGGGCCAAAAGAGACCCAGTACTTC. The encoded protein is CASKLQAGPKETQYF. This chain links TRBV10-2 with TRBJ2-5; 7 bases agree with TRBD2. Germline assignment: CDR1 WSHSY and CDR2 SAAADI. The V and J ends lost 7 bases and 3 bases, in that order; junction bases with no gene match: 11. The CDR3 length is 15 residues.

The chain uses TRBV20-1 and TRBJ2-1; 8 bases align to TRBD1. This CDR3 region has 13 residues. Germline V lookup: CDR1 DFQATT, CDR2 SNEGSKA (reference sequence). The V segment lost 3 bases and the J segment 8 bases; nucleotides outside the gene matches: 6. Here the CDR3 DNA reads TGCAGTGCTAGGTATGACAGGGGCCATGAGCAGTTCTTC. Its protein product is CSARYDRGHEQFF.

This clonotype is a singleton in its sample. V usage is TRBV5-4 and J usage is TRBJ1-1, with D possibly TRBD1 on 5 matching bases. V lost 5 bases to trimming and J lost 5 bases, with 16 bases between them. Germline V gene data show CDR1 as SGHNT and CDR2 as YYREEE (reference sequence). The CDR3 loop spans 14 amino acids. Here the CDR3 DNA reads TGTGCCAGCAGTGCTGACGGGACGGCGACTGAAGCTTTCTTT. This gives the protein CASSADGTATEAFF. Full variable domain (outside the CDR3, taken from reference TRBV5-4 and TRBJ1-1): ETGVTQSPTHLIKTRGQQVTLRCSSQSGHNTVSWYQQALGQGPQFIFQYYREEENGRGNFPPRFSGLQFPNYSSELNVNALELDDSALYLCASSADGTATEAFFGQGTRLTVV.

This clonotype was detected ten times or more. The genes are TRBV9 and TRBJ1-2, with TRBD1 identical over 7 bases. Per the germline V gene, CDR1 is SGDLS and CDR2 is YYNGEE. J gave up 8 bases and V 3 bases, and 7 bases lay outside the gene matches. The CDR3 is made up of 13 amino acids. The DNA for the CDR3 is TGTGCCAGCAGCGGAGGGACAGAGGCGGGCTACACCTTC. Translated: CASSGGTEAGYTF.

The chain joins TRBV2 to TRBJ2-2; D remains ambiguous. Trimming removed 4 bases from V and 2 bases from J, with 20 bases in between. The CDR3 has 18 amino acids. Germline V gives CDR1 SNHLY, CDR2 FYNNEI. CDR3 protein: CASSVQSQSTPNTGELFF. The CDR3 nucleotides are TGTGCCAGCAGTGTGCAGTCACAGTCGACGCCCAACACCGGGGAGCTGTTTTTT. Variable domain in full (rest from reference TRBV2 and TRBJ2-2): EPEVTQTPSHQVTQMGQEVILRCVPISNHLYFYWYRQILGQKVEFLVSFYNNEISEKSEIFDDQFSVERPDGSNFTLKIRSTKLEDSAMYFCASSVQSQSTPNTGELFFGEGSRLTVL.

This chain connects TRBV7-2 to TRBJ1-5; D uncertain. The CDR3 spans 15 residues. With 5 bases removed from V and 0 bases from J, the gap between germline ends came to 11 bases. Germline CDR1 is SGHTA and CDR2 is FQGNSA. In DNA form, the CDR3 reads TGTGCCAGCAGCCGAGGCTGGGGTAGCAATCAGCCCCAGCATTTT. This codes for CASSRGWGSNQPQHF.

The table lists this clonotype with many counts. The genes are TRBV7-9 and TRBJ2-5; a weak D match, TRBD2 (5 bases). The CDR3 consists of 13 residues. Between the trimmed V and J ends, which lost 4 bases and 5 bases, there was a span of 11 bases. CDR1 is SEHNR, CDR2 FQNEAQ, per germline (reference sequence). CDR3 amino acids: CASSYNPGETQYF. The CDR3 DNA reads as TGTGCCAGCAGCTACAACCCGGGGGAGACCCAGTACTTC.

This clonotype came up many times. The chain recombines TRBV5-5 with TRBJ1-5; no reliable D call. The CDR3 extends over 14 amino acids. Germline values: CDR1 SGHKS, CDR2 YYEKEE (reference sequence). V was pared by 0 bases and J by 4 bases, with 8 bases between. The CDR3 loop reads CASSLGALNQPQHF. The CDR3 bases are TGTGCCAGCAGCTTGGGGGCCCTAAATCAGCCCCAGCATTTT.

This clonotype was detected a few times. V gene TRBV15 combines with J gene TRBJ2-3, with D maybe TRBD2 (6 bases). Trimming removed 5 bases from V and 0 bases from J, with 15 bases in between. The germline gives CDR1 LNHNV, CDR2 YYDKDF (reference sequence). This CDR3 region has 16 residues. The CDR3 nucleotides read TGTGCCACCAGCCCCACCGGGGGTGCAAGCACAGATACGCAGTATTTT. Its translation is CATSPTGGASTDTQYF.

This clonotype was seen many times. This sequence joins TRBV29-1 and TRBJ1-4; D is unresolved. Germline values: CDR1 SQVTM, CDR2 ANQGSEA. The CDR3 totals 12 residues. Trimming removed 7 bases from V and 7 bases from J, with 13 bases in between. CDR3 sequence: CSAGAAGEKLFF. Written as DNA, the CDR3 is TGCAGCGCCGGCGCGGCGGGTGAAAAACTGTTTTTT.

The CDR3 DNA sequence: TGTGCCAGCAGTGAATTAGTGCACGCCGGACGAAACACCATATATTTT. The encoded protein is CASSELVHAGRNTIYF. This rearrangement joins TRBV25-1 to TRBJ1-3; D gene unclear. Trimming stripped 1 base from V and 5 bases from J, with 15 bases between. Germline V CDR1 and CDR2: MGHDK, SYGVNS. This CDR3 is 16 amino acids long.

CDR3 in DNA: TGTGCCAGCAGTCCCGGGACTAGCGGGAGTAGATACAATGAGCAGTTCTTC. It specifies CASSPGTSGSRYNEQFF. The chain combines TRBV25-1 with TRBJ2-1; 14 nucleotides line up with TRBD2. Germline loops: CDR1 MGHDK, CDR2 SYGVNS. Trimming removed 5 bases from V and 4 bases from J; junction bases left unmatched: 7. The CDR3 spans 17 residues.